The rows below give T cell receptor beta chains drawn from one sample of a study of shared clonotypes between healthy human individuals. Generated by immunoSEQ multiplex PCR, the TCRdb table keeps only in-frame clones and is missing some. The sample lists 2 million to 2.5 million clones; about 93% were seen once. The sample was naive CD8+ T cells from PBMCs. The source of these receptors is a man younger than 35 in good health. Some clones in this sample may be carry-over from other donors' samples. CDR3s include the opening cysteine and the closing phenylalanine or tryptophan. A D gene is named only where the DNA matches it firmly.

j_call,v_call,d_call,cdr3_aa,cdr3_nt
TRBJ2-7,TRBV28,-,CASSQQGFLYEQYF,TGTGCCAGCAGCCAGCAGGGATTTCTCTACGAGCAGTACTTC
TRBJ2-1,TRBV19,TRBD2,CASSLIAGELNEQFF,TGTGCCAGTAGTCTAATAGCGGGGGAACTCAATGAGCAGTTCTTC
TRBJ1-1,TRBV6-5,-,CASSYSSPHTEAFF,TGTGCCAGCAGTTACTCGAGTCCTCACACTGAAGCTTTCTTT
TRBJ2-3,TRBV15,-,CATSEVSTDTQYF,TGTGCCACCAGCGAAGTGAGCACAGATACGCAGTATTTT
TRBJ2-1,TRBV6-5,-,CASSLSGPILNEQFF,TGTGCCAGCAGTCTCTCGGGACCCATCCTCAATGAGCAGTTCTTC
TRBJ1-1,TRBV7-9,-,CASSKNSDPRTEAFF,TGTGCCAGCAGCAAGAACTCCGACCCAAGGACTGAAGCTTTCTTT
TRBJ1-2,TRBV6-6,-,CASSETTHGYTF,TGTGCCAGCAGTGAGACCACCCATGGCTACACCTTC
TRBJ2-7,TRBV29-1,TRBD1,CSVPWDRDYEQYF,TGCAGCGTGCCTTGGGACAGGGACTACGAGCAGTACTTC
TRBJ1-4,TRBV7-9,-,CASSYRDVRPGGEKLFF,TGTGCCAGCAGCTATCGGGACGTTCGGCCGGGGGGAGAAAAACTGTTTTTT
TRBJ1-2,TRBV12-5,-,CASGSTESHRVGGYTF,TGTGCTAGTGGTTCGACAGAGTCCCACAGGGTAGGCGGCTACACCTTC
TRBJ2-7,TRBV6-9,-,CASSYQWEQGSYEQYF,TGTGCCAGCAGTTACCAGTGGGAGCAGGGTAGCTACGAGCAGTACTTC
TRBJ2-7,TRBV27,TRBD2,CASSLIAGAREQYF,TGTGCCAGCAGCCTGATAGCGGGAGCCCGCGAGCAGTACTTC
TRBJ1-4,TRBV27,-,CASSSVVPNEKLFF,TGTGCCAGCAGTTCGGTGGTCCCTAATGAAAAACTGTTTTTT
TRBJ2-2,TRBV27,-,CASSLEQVGTGELFF,TGTGCCAGCAGTTTAGAACAGGTTGGCACCGGGGAGCTGTTTTTT
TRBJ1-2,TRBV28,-,CASSLSGQVYGYTF,TGTGCCAGCAGTTTATCGGGCCAGGTCTATGGCTACACCTTC
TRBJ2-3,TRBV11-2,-,CATWTGYTDTQYF,TGTGCCACCTGGACTGGATACACAGATACGCAGTATTTT